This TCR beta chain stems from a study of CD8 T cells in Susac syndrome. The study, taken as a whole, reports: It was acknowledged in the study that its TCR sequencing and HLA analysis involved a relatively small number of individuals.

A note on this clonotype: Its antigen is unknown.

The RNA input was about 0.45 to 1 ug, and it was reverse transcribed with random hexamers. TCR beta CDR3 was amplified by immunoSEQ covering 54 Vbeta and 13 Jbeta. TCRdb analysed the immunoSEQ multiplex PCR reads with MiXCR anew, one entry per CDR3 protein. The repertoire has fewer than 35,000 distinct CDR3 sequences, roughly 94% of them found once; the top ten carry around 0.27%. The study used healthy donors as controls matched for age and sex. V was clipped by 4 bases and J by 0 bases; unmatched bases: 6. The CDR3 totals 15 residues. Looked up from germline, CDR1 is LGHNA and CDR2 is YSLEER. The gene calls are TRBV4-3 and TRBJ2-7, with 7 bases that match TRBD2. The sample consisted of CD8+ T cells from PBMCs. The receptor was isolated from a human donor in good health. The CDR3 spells CASSPQWGGSYEQYF. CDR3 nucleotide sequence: TGCGCCAGCAGCCCCCAGTGGGGGGGCTCCTACGAGCAGTACTTC.